The clone carrying this TCR beta chain was observed many times. The target antigen is unknown. TCRdb passed the 5' RACE reads through MiXCR, listing each CDR3 protein once. The sample contains some 96,000 distinct CDR3 sequences, 4% to 4.5% of which appear only once. This sample is drawn from a study of spatial heterogeneity in lung cancer. For the study at large: Across the raw uncorrected reads, a unique TCR and UMI combination was observed, on average, more than ten times.

Time point meaning: sample taken at primary tumor resection. 55 to 80 TRACERx patients with early, untreated non-small cell lung cancer donated samples. Trimming cost V 0 bases and J 8 bases, with 10 bases left between them. CDR1 and CDR2 from the germline V gene are LGHDT and YNNKEL (reference sequence). The CDR3 totals 13 residues. Study outcomes and limitations: Of tumor T cells, an estimated coverage of approximately 7% was reached for alpha chains and roughly 13% for beta chains. Tumors with more nonsynonymous mutations had more expanded intratumoral alpha and beta TCRs.

The chain recombines TRBV3-1 with TRBJ1-2; D might be TRBD1 (6 bases). The origin of this receptor is a male donor with early-stage non-small cell lung cancer. The sample here was lung tumor tissue, taken at surgery. Here the CDR3 reads CASSQEGARGYTF. The DNA of the CDR3 is TGTGCCAGCAGCCAAGAGGGGGCGCGAGGCTACACCTTC.